These 21 T cell receptor beta chains were sequenced from one sample in a study of T cell responses to AZD1222 COVID-19 vaccine. Profiling relied on immunoSEQ multiplex PCR, and the TCRdb table lists in-frame clones only, not all of them. Of about 210,000 clones in the sample, around 92% were seen once. The sequencing used peripheral blood, collected on day 0 of AZD1222 vaccination. Receptors were obtained from an adult in good health.

The chain couples TRBV27 to TRBJ1-1; TRBD1 matches 8 bases. CDR1 and CDR2 from the germline V gene are MNHEY and SMNVEV (reference sequence). Trimming removed 5 bases from V and 5 bases from J; junction bases left unmatched: 7. CDR3 length: 14 amino acids. The CDR3 reads CASSGLGQGTEAFF. CDR3 DNA sequence: TGTGCCAGCAGTGGCCTTGGACAGGGTACTGAAGCTTTCTTT.

The V call is TRBV4-1, the J call TRBJ2-5; the D call may be TRBD1 or TRBD2 (5 bases each). The CDR3 runs to 13 residues. Germline CDR1 reads MGHRA; CDR2 reads YSYEKL. Trimming cost V 1 base and J 2 bases, with 5 bases left between them. This CDR3 reads CASSQGGQETQYF. In DNA, the CDR3 is TGCGCCAGCAGCCAAGGGGGGCAAGAGACCCAGTACTTC.

This chain connects TRBV28 to TRBJ2-7; D may be TRBD2 (7 bases). The V end lost 2 bases, the J end lost 5 bases, and 10 bases lay between the germline ends. This CDR3 is 13 amino acids long. Germline-derived CDR1 and CDR2 are MDHEN and SYDVKM. The CDR3 protein is CASSLAGGHEQYF. In DNA, the CDR3 is TGTGCCAGCAGTTTAGCCGGGGGGCACGAGCAGTACTTC.

This clone appeared once. This rearrangement joins TRBV3-1 (or the pseudogene TRBV3-2) to TRBJ2-3; D remains unclear. V shed 4 bases and J shed 5 bases, with 13 bases lying between them. Germline V gives CDR1 LGHDT, CDR2 YNNKEL (reference sequence). This CDR3 comprises 14 residues. The CDR3 region has the DNA TGTGCCAGCAGCCTCCAAGAGGAGTTAGATACGCAGTATTTT. It yields the protein CASSLQEELDTQYF.

This clone was counted a single time. The V gene is TRBV3-1 (or the pseudogene TRBV3-2), the J gene TRBJ2-7; D gene unclear. The germline V and J ends were trimmed by 4 bases and 7 bases, with 14 bases remaining between them. Germline V gene data show CDR1 as LGHDT and CDR2 as YNNKEL (reference sequence). This CDR3 has 13 residues. CDR3 DNA sequence: TGTGCCAGCAGCCTCCAGATCGGGCGGGAGCAGTACTTC. It translates to CASSLQIGREQYF.

The V call is TRBV2, the J call TRBJ2-1; D is tentatively TRBD1 or TRBD2 (6 bases each). Trimming cost V 6 bases and J 7 bases, with 19 bases left between them. Germline V gives CDR1 SNHLY, CDR2 FYNNEI. The CDR3 runs to 15 residues. CDR3 sequence: CASSSLSGAGNEQFF. CDR3 nucleotides: TGTGCCAGCAGCTCTCTATCGGGGGCGGGTAATGAGCAGTTCTTC. The variable domain in full, completed from reference TRBV2 and TRBJ2-1, reads EPEVTQTPSHQVTQMGQEVILRCVPISNHLYFYWYRQILGQKVEFLVSFYNNEISEKSEIFDDQFSVERPDGSNFTLKIRSTKLEDSAMYFCASSSLSGAGNEQFFGPGTRLTVL.

This clone was seen just once. This rearrangement joins TRBV23-1 to TRBJ1-3; D possibly corresponds to TRBD1 (6 bases). TRBV23-1 falls under the ORF class, with uncertain function. With 9 bases removed from V and 6 bases from J, the gap between germline ends came to 9 bases. This CDR3 has 11 amino acids. The CDR3: CARGAENTIYF. The CDR3 coding sequence is TGCGCCAGGGGGGCGGAAAACACCATATATTTT.

V usage is TRBV27 and J usage is TRBJ2-7; tentative D call: TRBD1 (5 bases). CDR3 size: 11 residues. The germline V gene has CDR1 MNHEY and CDR2 SMNVEV (reference sequence). Trimming removed 6 bases from V and 6 bases from J, with 9 bases in between. CDR3 region: CASREGVEQYF. CDR3 nucleotides: TGTGCCAGCAGAGAAGGGGTCGAGCAGTACTTC.

J is TRBJ1-1 and V is TRBV28; D gene unclear. This CDR3 region has 12 residues. The ends were cut back, 7 bases at V and 1 base at J, with 7 bases in the middle. The germline gives CDR1 MDHEN, CDR2 SYDVKM. The CDR3 DNA follows: TGTGCCAGCATCCGCGGGAACACTGAAGCTTTCTTT. This translates into CASIRGNTEAFF. The full variable domain, rest sourced from reference TRBV28 and TRBJ1-1, is DVKVTQSSRYLVKRTGEKVFLECVQDMDHENMFWYRQDPGLGLRLIYFSYDVKMKEKGDIPEGYSVSREKKERFSLILESASTNQTSMYLCASIRGNTEAFFGQGTRLTVV.

The gene calls are TRBV7-9 and TRBJ1-4; D is unclear. Trimming stripped 1 base from V and 8 bases from J, with 14 bases between. CDR1 is SEHNR and CDR2 is FQNEAQ in the germline V gene (reference sequence). The CDR3 consists of 15 residues. In DNA, the CDR3 is TGTGCCAGCAGCTTAGAAGGCAGGAGTGGCGAAAAACTGTTTTTT. This sequence encodes CASSLEGRSGEKLFF.

The genes are TRBV13 and TRBJ2-7; 11 bases line up with TRBD2. This CDR3 comprises 16 residues. Germline V lookup: CDR1 PRHDT, CDR2 FYEKMQ (reference sequence). V shed 4 bases and J 4 bases; nucleotides not matched to a gene: 9. The chain's CDR3 is CASSSRLAGSRYEQYF. CDR3 DNA: TGTGCCAGCAGCTCACGACTAGCGGGAAGCCGATACGAGCAGTACTTC.

This clone was observed a single time. The chain couples TRBV28 to TRBJ2-6, with D perhaps given as TRBD1 or TRBD2 (6 bases each). The CDR3 has 15 residues. Trimming cost V 3 bases and J 2 bases, with 8 bases left between them. Germline V gene sequence: CDR1 MDHEN, CDR2 SYDVKM. The CDR3 coding sequence is TGTGCCAGCAGTTTCGGGGGCGCTGGGGCCAACGTCCTGACTTTC. Its translation: CASSFGGAGANVLTF.

V gene TRBV9 combines with J gene TRBJ1-4; 10 bases are a match to TRBD1. The CDR3 totals 15 residues. V shed 4 bases, J shed 7 bases, and the junction held 7 bases outside the gene matches. From germline, CDR1 is SGDLS and CDR2 YYNGEE. The CDR3 nucleotides read TGTGCCAGCAGCTTATGGACAGGGGGAGGTGAAAAACTGTTTTTT. It encodes CASSLWTGGGEKLFF.

DNA for the CDR3: TGTGCCAGCAGCCAGAATCATAATCAGCCCCAGCATTTT. This gives the protein CASSQNHNQPQHF. The J gene is TRBJ1-5, the V gene TRBV7-3; no definite D call. The CDR3 runs to 13 residues. The germline V gene encodes CDR1 SGHTA and CDR2 FQGTGA. Trimming stripped 5 bases from V and 4 bases from J, with 9 bases between.

V is TRBV25-1 and J is TRBJ1-5, with TRBD1 matching 9 bases. This CDR3 has 13 amino acids. In germline, CDR1 is MGHDK, CDR2 SYGVNS. V lost 5 bases to trimming and J lost 5 bases; unmatched junction nucleotides: 1. The CDR3 DNA sequence: TGTGCCAGCAGTACAGGGGGCCATCAGCCCCAGCATTTT. Translation: CASSTGGHQPQHF.

This clone has a handful of counts. The chain uses TRBV19 and TRBJ2-3; the match to TRBD2 covers 10 bases. Germline CDR1 and CDR2: LNHDA and SQIVND (reference sequence). V lost 2 bases and J lost 7; bases outside the gene matches: 3. The CDR3 is 14 amino acids. As DNA, the CDR3 is TGTGCCAGTAGTATAAGCGGGGGGGCGAATACGCAGTATTTT. Its protein product is CASSISGGANTQYF.

The V and J genes are TRBV6-5 and TRBJ2-7; D might be TRBD2 (6 bases). This CDR3 is 14 amino acids long. V was clipped by 6 bases and J by 0 bases, with 12 bases between them. Germline V CDR1 and CDR2: MNHEY, SVGAGI. CDR3 region: CASRLAVFSYEQYF. CDR3 nucleotides: TGTGCCAGCAGACTAGCAGTCTTCTCCTACGAGCAGTACTTC.

The rearrangement joins TRBV6-2 or TRBV6-3 to TRBJ2-1, with 10 bases identical to TRBD1. V was clipped by 7 bases and J by 0 bases; unmatched bases: 15. The V gene's germline CDR1 is MNHEY and CDR2 SVGEGT. The CDR3 is 19 residues long. The CDR3 DNA follows: TGTGCCAGCACCCCTGACAGGGGGCGAAGTTCGGGCTCCTACAATGAGCAGTTCTTC. This gives the protein CASTPDRGRSSGSYNEQFF.

The chain carries TRBV10-2 and TRBJ2-7; D may be TRBD1 (7 bases). Per germline, CDR1 WSHSY and CDR2 SAAADI. Trimming took 6 bases from V and 6 from J, leaving 18 bases between them. This CDR3 comprises 14 residues. The CDR3 loop is CASRHLTGTGEQYF. DNA of the CDR3: TGCGCCAGCAGACACCTGACAGGGACTGGCGAGCAGTACTTC.

This clone was counted a single time. The chain links TRBV5-6 to TRBJ2-2; 10 nucleotides match TRBD1. The V gene end was trimmed by 3 bases and the J gene end by 6 bases; junction bases not matched to a gene: 14. Germline V CDR1 and CDR2: SGHDT, YYEEEE. The CDR3 covers 18 residues. The chain's CDR3 is CASSSGTGVNIYAGELFF. In DNA, the CDR3 is TGTGCCAGCAGCTCCGGGACAGGGGTAAATATTTACGCCGGGGAGCTGTTTTTT.

The chain links TRBV5-6 to TRBJ1-1; D is uncertain. The CDR3 runs to 16 residues. Germline V gene data show CDR1 as SGHDT and CDR2 as YYEEEE. With 4 bases removed from V and 0 bases from J, the gap between germline ends came to 16 bases. The CDR3 sequence: CASSPRARPLNTEAFF. The CDR3 region has the DNA TGTGCCAGCAGCCCCCGGGCCAGGCCTTTGAACACTGAAGCTTTCTTT.